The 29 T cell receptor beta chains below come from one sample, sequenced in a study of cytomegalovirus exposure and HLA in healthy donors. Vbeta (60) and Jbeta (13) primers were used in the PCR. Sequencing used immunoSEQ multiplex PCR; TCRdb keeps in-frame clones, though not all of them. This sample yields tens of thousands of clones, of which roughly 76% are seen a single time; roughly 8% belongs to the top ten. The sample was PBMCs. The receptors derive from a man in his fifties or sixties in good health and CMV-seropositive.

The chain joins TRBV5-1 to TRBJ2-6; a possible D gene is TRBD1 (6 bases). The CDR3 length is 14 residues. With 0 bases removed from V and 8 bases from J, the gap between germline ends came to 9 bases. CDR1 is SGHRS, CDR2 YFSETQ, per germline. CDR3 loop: CASSLGTDPNVLTF. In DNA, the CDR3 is TGCGCCAGCAGCTTGGGGACAGACCCCAACGTCCTGACTTTC.

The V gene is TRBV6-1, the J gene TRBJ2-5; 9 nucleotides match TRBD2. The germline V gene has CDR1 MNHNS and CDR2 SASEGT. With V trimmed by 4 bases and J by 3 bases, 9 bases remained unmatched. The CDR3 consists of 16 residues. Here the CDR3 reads CASSGTGTSFKETQYF. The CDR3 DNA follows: TGTGCCAGCAGTGGCACCGGGACTAGCTTTAAAGAGACCCAGTACTTC.

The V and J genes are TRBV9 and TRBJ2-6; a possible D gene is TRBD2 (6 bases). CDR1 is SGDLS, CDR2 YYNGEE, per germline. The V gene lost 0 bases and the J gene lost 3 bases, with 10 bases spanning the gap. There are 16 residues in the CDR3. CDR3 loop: CASSVARGYGANVLTF. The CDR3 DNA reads TGTGCCAGCAGCGTAGCTCGGGGGTATGGGGCCAACGTCCTGACTTTC.

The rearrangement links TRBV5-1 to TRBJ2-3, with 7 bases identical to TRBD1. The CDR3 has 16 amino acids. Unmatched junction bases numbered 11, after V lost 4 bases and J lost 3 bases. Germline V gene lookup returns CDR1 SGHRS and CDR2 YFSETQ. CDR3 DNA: TGCGCCAGCAGCGCGGCAATACAGGGGTCGACAGATACGCAGTATTTT. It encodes CASSAAIQGSTDTQYF.

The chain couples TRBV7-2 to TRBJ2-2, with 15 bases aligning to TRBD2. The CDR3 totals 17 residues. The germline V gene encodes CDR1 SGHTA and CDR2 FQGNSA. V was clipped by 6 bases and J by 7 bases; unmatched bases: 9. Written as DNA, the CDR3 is TGTGCCAGCAGACAAGGACTAGCGGGAGGGCCGAGCGGGGAGCTGTTTTTT. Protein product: CASRQGLAGGPSGELFF.

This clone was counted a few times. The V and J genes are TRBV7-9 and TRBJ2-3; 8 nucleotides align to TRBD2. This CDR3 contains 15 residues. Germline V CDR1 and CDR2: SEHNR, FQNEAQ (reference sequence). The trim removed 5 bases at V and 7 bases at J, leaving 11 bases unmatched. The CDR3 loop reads CASSPRGSGINTQYF. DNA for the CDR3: TGTGCCAGCAGCCCACGGGGTAGCGGGATAAATACGCAGTATTTT.

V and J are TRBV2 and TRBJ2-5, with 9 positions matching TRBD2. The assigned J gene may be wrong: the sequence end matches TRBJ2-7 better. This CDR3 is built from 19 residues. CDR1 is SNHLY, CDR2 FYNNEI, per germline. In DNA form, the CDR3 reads TGTGCCAGCAGAGGTACACAGGAGAATAGCGGGAGTCGGTGGTACGAGCAGTACTTC. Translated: CASRGTQENSGSRWYEQYF.

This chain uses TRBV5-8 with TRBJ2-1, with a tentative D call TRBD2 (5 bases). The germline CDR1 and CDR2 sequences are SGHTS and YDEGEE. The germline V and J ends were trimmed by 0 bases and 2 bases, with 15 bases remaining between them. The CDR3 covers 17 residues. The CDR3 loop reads CASSLETGSGPYNEQFF. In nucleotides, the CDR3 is TGTGCCAGCAGCTTGGAGACGGGGAGTGGCCCCTACAATGAGCAGTTCTTC.

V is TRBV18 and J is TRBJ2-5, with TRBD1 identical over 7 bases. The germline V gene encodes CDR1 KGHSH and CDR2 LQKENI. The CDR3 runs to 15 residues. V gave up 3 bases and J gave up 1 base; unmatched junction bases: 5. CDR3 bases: TGTGCCAGCTCACCGACGACAGGGAGCCAAGAGACCCAGTACTTC. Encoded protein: CASSPTTGSQETQYF.

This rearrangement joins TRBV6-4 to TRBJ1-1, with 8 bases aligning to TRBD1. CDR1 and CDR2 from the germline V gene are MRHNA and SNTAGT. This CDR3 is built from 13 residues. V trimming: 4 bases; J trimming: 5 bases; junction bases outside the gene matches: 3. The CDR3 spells CASSADRGTEAFF. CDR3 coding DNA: TGTGCCAGCAGTGCCGACAGGGGAACTGAAGCTTTCTTT.

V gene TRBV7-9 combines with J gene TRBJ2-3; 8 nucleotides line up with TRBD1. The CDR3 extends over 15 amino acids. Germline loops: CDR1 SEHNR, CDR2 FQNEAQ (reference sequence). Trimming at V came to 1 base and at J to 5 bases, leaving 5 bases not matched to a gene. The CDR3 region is CASSLGGGQVDTQYF. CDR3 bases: TGTGCCAGCAGCTTAGGAGGGGGACAGGTAGATACGCAGTATTTT. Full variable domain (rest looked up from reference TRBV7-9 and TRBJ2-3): DTGVSQNPRHKITKRGQNVTFRCDPISEHNRLYWYRQTLGQGPEFLTYFQNEAQLEKSRLLSDRFSAERPKGSFSTLEIQRTEQGDSAMYLCASSLGGGQVDTQYFGPGTRLTVL.

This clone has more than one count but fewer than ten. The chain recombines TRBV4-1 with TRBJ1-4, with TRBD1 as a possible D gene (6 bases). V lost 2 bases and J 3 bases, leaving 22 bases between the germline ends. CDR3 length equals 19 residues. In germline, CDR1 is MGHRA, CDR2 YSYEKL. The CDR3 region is CASSQIMVQGSSSNEKLFF. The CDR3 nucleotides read TGCGCCAGCAGCCAAATCATGGTACAGGGCTCTTCCTCTAATGAAAAACTGTTTTTT.

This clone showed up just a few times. As DNA, the CDR3 is TGTGCCATCAGTGAGTCACTAGCGGGGCCGAGCTCCTACGAGCAGTACTTC. Its protein product is CAISESLAGPSSYEQYF. The chain links TRBV10-3 to TRBJ2-7, with 10 bases that match TRBD2. The trim removed 0 bases at V and 0 bases at J, leaving 5 bases unmatched. The CDR3 spans 17 residues. Per germline, CDR1 ENHRY and CDR2 SYGVKD.

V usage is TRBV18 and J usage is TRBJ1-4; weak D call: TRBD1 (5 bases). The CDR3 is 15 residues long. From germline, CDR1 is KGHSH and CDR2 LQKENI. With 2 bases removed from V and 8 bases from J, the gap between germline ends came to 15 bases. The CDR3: CASSPWAGKSEKLFF. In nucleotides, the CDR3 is TGTGCCAGCTCACCATGGGCAGGGAAGTCGGAAAAACTGTTTTTT.

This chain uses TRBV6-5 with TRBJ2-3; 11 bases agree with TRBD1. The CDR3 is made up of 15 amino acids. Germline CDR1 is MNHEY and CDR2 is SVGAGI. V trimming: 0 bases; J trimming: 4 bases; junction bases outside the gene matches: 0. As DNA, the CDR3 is TGTGCCAGCAGTTACTCGGGACAGGGGGCAGATACGCAGTATTTT. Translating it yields CASSYSGQGADTQYF.

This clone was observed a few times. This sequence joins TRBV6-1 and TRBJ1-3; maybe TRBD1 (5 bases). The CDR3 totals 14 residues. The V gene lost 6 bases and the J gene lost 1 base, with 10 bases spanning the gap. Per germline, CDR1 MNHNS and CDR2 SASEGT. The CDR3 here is CASSAGISGNTIYF. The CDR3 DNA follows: TGTGCCAGCAGCGCAGGGATTTCTGGAAACACCATATATTTT.

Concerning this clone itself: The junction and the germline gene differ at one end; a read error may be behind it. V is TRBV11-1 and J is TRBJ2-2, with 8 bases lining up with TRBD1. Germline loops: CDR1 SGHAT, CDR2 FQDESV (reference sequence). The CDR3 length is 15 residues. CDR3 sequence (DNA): TGTGCCAGCAGCTACCGACAGGGGAACGCCGGGGAGCTGTTTTTT. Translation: CASSYRQGNAGELFF.

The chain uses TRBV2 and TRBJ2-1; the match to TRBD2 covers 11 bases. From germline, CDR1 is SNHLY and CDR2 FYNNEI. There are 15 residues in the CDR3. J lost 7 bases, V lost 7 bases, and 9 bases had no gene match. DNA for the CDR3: TGTGCCAGCACCCTAGCGGGAGGCGTTGGAAATGAGCAGTTCTTC. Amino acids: CASTLAGGVGNEQFF. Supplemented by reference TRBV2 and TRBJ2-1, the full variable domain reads EPEVTQTPSHQVTQMGQEVILRCVPISNHLYFYWYRQILGQKVEFLVSFYNNEISEKSEIFDDQFSVERPDGSNFTLKIRSTKLEDSAMYFCASTLAGGVGNEQFFGPGTRLTVL.

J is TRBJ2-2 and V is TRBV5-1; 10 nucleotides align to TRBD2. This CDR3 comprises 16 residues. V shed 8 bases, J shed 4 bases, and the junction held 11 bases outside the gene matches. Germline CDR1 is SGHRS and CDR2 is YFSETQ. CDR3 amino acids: CASSKTEREGTGELFF. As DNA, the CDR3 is TGCGCCAGTTCTAAAACCGAGCGGGAGGGCACCGGGGAGCTGTTTTTT. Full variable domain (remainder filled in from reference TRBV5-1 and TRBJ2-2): KAGVTQTPRYLIKTRGQQVTLSCSPISGHRSVSWYQQTPGQGLQFLFEYFSETQRNKGNFPGRFSGRQFSNSRSEMNVSTLELGDSALYLCASSKTEREGTGELFFGEGSRLTVL.

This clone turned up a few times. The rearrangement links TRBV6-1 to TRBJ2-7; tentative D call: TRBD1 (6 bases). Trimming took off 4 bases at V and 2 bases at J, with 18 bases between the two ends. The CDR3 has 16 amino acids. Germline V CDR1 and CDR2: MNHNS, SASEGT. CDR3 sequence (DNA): TGTGCCAGCAGTGCCCGACAGGCCTCTCTCGCCTACGAGCAGTACTTC. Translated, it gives CASSARQASLAYEQYF.

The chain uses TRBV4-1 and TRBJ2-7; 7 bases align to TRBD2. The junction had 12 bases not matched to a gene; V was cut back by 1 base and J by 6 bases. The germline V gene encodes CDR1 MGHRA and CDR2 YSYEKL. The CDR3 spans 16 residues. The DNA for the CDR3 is TGCGCCAGCAGCCAAGCGGCGGGAGCGGTACAGGCCGAGCAGTACTTC. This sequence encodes CASSQAAGAVQAEQYF.

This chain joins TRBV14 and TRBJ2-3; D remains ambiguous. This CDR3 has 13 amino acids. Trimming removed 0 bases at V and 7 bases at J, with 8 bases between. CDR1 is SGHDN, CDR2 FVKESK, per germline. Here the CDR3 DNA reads TGTGCCAGCAGCCAAGATGTAGTGCATACGCAGTATTTT. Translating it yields CASSQDVVHTQYF. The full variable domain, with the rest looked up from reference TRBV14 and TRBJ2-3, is EAGVTQFPSHSVIEKGQTVTLRCDPISGHDNLYWYRRVMGKEIKFLLHFVKESKQDESGMPNNRFLAERTGGTYSTLKVQPAELEDSGVYFCASSQDVVHTQYFGPGTRLTVL.

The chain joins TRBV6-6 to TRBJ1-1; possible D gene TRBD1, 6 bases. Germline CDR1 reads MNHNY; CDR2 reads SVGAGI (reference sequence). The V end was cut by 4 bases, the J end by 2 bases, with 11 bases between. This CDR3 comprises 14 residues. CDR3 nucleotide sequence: TGTGCCAGCAGTTCCGTGACAGGTAACACTGAAGCTTTCTTT. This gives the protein CASSSVTGNTEAFF.

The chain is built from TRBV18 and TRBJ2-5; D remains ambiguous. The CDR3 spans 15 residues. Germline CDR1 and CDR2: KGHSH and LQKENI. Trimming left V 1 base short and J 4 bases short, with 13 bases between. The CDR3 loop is CASSPRVSGRETQYF. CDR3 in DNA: TGTGCCAGCTCACCACGGGTATCGGGTCGAGAGACCCAGTACTTC.

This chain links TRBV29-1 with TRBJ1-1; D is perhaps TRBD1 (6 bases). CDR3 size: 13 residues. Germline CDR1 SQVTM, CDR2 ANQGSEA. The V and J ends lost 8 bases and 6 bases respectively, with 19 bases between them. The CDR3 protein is CSPVRQETPEAFF. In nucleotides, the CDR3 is TGCAGCCCAGTAAGACAGGAGACCCCTGAAGCTTTCTTT.

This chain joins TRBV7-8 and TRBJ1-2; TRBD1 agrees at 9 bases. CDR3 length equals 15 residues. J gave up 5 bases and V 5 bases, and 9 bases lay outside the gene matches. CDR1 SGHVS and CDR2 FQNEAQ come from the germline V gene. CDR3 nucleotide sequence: TGTGCCAGCAGCCTCCAATGGACAGGGGATTATGGCTACACCTTC. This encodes CASSLQWTGDYGYTF. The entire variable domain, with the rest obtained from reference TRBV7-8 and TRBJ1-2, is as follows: GAGVSQSPRYKVAKRGQDVALRCDPISGHVSLFWYQQALGQGPEFLTYFQNEAQLDKSGLPSDRFFAERPEGSVSTLKIQRTQQEDSAVYLCASSLQWTGDYGYTFGSGTRLTVV.

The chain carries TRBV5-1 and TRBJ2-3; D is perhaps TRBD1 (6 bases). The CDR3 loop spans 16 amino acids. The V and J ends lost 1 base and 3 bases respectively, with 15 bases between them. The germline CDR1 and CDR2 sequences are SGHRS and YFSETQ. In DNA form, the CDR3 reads TGCGCCAGCAGCTTGCGACAGGCTGGGATTACAGATACGCAGTATTTT. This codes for CASSLRQAGITDTQYF. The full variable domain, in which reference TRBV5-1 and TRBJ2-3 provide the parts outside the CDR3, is KAGVTQTPRYLIKTRGQQVTLSCSPISGHRSVSWYQQTPGQGLQFLFEYFSETQRNKGNFPGRFSGRQFSNSRSEMNVSTLELGDSALYLCASSLRQAGITDTQYFGPGTRLTVL.

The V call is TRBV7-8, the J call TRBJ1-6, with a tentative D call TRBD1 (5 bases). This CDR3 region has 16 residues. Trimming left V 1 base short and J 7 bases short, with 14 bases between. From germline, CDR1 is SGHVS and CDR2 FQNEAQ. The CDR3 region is CASSLVLQGGNSPLHF. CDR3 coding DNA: TGTGCCAGCAGCTTAGTGCTTCAGGGAGGGAATTCACCCCTCCACTTT.

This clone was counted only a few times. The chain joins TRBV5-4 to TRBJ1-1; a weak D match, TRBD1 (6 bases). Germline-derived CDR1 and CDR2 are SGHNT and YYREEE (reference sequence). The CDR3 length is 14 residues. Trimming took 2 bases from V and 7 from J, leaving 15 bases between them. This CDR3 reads CASSFLGGGGEAFF. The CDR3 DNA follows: TGTGCCAGCAGCTTTCTTGGCGGGGGCGGTGAAGCTTTCTTT.